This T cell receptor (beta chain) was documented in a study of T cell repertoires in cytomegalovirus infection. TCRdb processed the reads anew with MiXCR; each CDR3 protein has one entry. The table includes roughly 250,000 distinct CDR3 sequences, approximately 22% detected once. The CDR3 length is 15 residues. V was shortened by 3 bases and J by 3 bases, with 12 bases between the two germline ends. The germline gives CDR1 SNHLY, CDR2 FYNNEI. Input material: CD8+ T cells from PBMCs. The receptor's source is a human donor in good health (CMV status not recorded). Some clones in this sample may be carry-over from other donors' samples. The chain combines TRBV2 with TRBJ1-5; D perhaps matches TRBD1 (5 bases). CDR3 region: CASSDPRGVNQPQHF. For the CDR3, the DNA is TGTGCCAGCAGTGACCCACGGGGCGTCAATCAGCCCCAGCATTTT.